A selection of T cell receptor beta chains follows, all from one sample in a study of cytomegalovirus exposure and HLA in healthy donors. The table came from immunoSEQ multiplex PCR; TCRdb's copy has only in-frame clones and leaves some out. Of tens of thousands of clones listed, roughly 80% are singletons. The sequenced sample was PBMCs. All receptors come from a male donor in good health and CMV-seronegative. The CDR3 runs from the conserved cysteine through the conserved F or W. D genes are given only for firm matches. Clone size, where shown, is once, few, many, or a class for clones that have expanded.

size,J,V,D,DNA,CDR3
NA,TRBJ1-1,TRBV14,NA,TGTGCCAGCAGCCCGACGAAGGGACAGAACACTGAAGCTTTCTTT,CASSPTKGQNTEAFF
NA,TRBJ2-4,TRBV28,NA,TGTGCCAGCAGTTTCCCAGGGGCCAAAAACATTCAGTACTTC,CASSFPGAKNIQYF
few,TRBJ2-7,TRBV5-1,TRBD1,TGCGCCAGCAGCCTAGGACAGGGGCAGGTCTTC,CASSLGQGQVF
NA,TRBJ2-1,TRBV9,TRBD2,TGTGCCAGCAGCAATAGACTAGCGGGGAGAAGAAGCTCCTACAATGAGCAGTTCTTC,CASSNRLAGRRSSYNEQFF
few,TRBJ2-5,TRBV5-5,TRBD2,TGTGCCAGCAGCTTGTTGACTAGCGGGTCAGGGACCCAGTACTTC,CASSLLTSGSGTQYF
NA,TRBJ1-1,TRBV5-1,TRBD1,TGCGCCAGCACCATCATGACAGGGGGCGAGACTGAAGCTTTCTTT,CASTIMTGGETEAFF
NA,TRBJ2-2,TRBV10-1,TRBD1,TGCGCCAGCAGTGAGTCCGGGACAGGGCGGTCCGGGGAGCTGTTTTTT,CASSESGTGRSGELFF
NA,TRBJ2-1,TRBV7-9,NA,TGTGCCAGCAGCTTAGATCCGGGTCTAAATGAGCAGTTCTTC,CASSLDPGLNEQFF
few,TRBJ1-4,TRBV4-3,NA,TGCGCCAGCAGCCGGACTATCGACACTAATGAAAAACTGTTTTTT,CASSRTIDTNEKLFF
NA,TRBJ1-4,TRBV7-2,TRBD1,TGTGCCAGCAGCTTATTCGGGACAGCTTCCAAAAAACTGTTTTTT,CASSLFGTASKKLFF
few,TRBJ1-2,TRBV4-3,TRBD1,TGCGCCAGCAGCCAAGACGAGTTCAGAAGGGGGCGCTTTCATGGCTACACCTTC,CASSQDEFRRGRFHGYTF
once,TRBJ1-2,TRBV5-4,TRBD1,TGTGCCAGCAGCCCGGACAGGGCCTTCCCCTCAACCTTC,CASSPDRAFPSTF
NA,TRBJ1-4,TRBV15,TRBD1,TGTGCCACCAGCAGAGGGGACAGGGGGGGGTCTGGCGAAAAACTGTTTTTT,CATSRGDRGGSGEKLFF
NA,TRBJ1-1,TRBV6-5,NA,TGTGCCAGCAGCCTGACACTGAACACTGAAGCTTTCTTT,CASSLTLNTEAFF
NA,TRBJ2-7,TRBV27,TRBD2,TGTGCCAGCAGCCCCACTCTAGCGGGAGCGAGGGAGCAGTACTTC,CASSPTLAGAREQYF
few,TRBJ2-3,TRBV9,NA,TGTGCCAGCAGCAGAACTTGGGCCCGGGGAGATACGCAGTATTTT,CASSRTWARGDTQYF
NA,TRBJ1-1,TRBV29-1,NA,TGCAGCGCCGGAGGCCTGGGGGCTTTCTTT,CSAGGLGAFF